These 13 T cell receptor beta chains were sequenced from one sample in a study of T cells in Graves' hyperthyroidism and ophthalmopathy. RNA transcripts yielded amplified TCR beta CDR3 regions. RT-PCR in the first round (using the HTBI primer set) targeted the TCR CDR3. Each CDR3 protein is one row after TCRdb ran MiXCR on the multiplex PCR reads. The sample holds a few hundred thousand distinct CDR3 sequences, roughly 20% seen once. The specimen was blood. These receptors all stem from a man aged 18 to 29 with Graves' hyperthyroidism.

V gene TRBV6-5 combines with J gene TRBJ1-2; no firm D call. Looked up from germline, CDR1 is MNHEY and CDR2 is SVGAGI. The CDR3 sequence is 15 residues long. The V end lost 4 bases, the J end lost 5 bases, and 17 bases lay between the germline ends. CDR3: CASSSSRTRIYGYTF. DNA of the CDR3: TGTGCCAGCAGTTCTAGTCGCACAAGAATATATGGCTACACCTTC.

The chain's CDR3 is CAWSPGLWDTEAFF. CDR3 DNA: TGTGCCTGGAGCCCGGGACTGTGGGACACTGAAGCTTTCTTT. V gene TRBV30 combines with J gene TRBJ1-1; possibly TRBD1 for D (5 bases). Germline CDR1 GTSNPN, CDR2 SVGIG (reference sequence). V shed 3 bases and J shed 3 bases, with 14 bases lying between them. CDR3 length equals 14 residues. Drawing the rest from reference TRBV30 and TRBJ1-1, the complete variable domain is SQTIHQWPATLVQPVGSPLSLECTVEGTSNPNLYWYRQAAGRGLQLLFYSVGIGQISSEVPQNLSASRPQDRQFILSSKKLLLSDSGFYLCAWSPGLWDTEAFFGQGTRLTVV.

This clonotype was found many times. The chain uses TRBV6-2 or TRBV6-3 and TRBJ2-2; D unclear. V was shortened by 0 bases and J by 4 bases, with 18 bases between the two germline ends. The CDR3 contains 18 residues. Germline lookup yields CDR1 MNHEY and CDR2 SVGEGT. The DNA for the CDR3 is TGTGCCAGCAGTTACTCGAGCCAGTCGGCAGGACGCACCGGGGAGCTGTTTTTT. Translating gives CASSYSSQSAGRTGELFF.

Concerning this clonotype itself: A junction boundary mismatches the germline segment, possibly from a read error. This chain links TRBV12-3 or TRBV12-4 with TRBJ2-5; 8 bases match TRBD1. The CDR3 length is 16 residues. This CDR3 reads CASSLALTGVQETKYF. As DNA, the CDR3 is TGTGCCAGCAGTTTAGCGCTGACAGGGGTGCAAGAGACCAAGTACTTC.

This clonotype has a count of ten or more. The rearrangement links TRBV28 to TRBJ1-5, with 10 bases identical to TRBD1. CDR1 is MDHEN, CDR2 SYDVKM, per germline. The CDR3 has 14 amino acids. The V and J ends lost 5 bases and 8 bases, in that order; junction bases with no gene match: 6. CDR3 amino acids: CASSADRGFEPQHF. For the CDR3, the DNA is TGTGCCAGCAGTGCGGACAGGGGGTTTGAGCCCCAGCATTTT. Supplemented by reference TRBV28 and TRBJ1-5, the full variable domain reads DVKVTQSSRYLVKRTGEKVFLECVQDMDHENMFWYRQDPGLGLRLIYFSYDVKMKEKGDIPEGYSVSREKKERFSLILESASTNQTSMYLCASSADRGFEPQHFGDGTRLSIL.

This clonotype has just a few counts. The chain couples TRBV6-1 to TRBJ1-1; 7 nucleotides align to TRBD1. V was pared by 5 bases and J by 9 bases, with 6 bases of the junction left unmatched. The length of the CDR3 is 12 residues. Looked up from germline, CDR1 is MNHNS and CDR2 is SASEGT. The CDR3 region has the DNA TGTGCCAGCAGTCAGGGGGACCAAAAAGCTTTCTTT. It codes for CASSQGDQKAFF.

This clonotype has ten or more counts. The chain links TRBV29-1 to TRBJ1-1; no clear D gene. V lost 5 bases and J lost 1, with 11 bases in between. The CDR3 is made up of 13 amino acids. Germline lookup yields CDR1 SQVTM and CDR2 ANQGSEA. The CDR3 bases are TGCAGCGTTCATTCCCTAGGGAACACTGAAGCTTTCTTT. Its protein is CSVHSLGNTEAFF.

Many counts were recorded for this clonotype. V is TRBV6-6 and J is TRBJ1-5, with 10 bases fitting TRBD1. The CDR3 is made up of 15 amino acids. V lost 6 bases and J lost 4; bases outside the gene matches: 6. Per germline, CDR1 MNHNY and CDR2 SVGAGI (reference sequence). The CDR3 spells CASRRDRGLNQPQHF. In DNA, the CDR3 is TGTGCCAGCAGAAGGGACAGGGGATTAAATCAGCCCCAGCATTTT.

About this clonotype itself: The junction departs from germline at one end; a sequencing error may be responsible. The chain has TRBV27 and TRBJ2-5; 8 positions match TRBD2. Germline V gene data show CDR1 as MNHEY and CDR2 as SMNVEV (reference sequence). This CDR3 region has 14 residues. The CDR3 bases are TGTGCCATCAGTCCGACGGGGGGGGAAGAGACCCAGTACTTC. Protein product: CAISPTGGEETQYF.

V and J are TRBV12-3 or TRBV12-4 and TRBJ2-7; 9 bases line up with TRBD1. V shed 6 bases and J 1 base; nucleotides not matched to a gene: 13. The length of the CDR3 is 17 residues. CDR3 sequence: CASSSTPGTGYSYEQYF. DNA of the CDR3: TGTGCCAGCAGCTCTACTCCCGGGACAGGGTATTCCTACGAGCAGTACTTC.

Ten or more counts support this clonotype. The chain carries TRBV20-1 and TRBJ2-7; D possibly matches TRBD1 or TRBD2 (7 bases each). This CDR3 region has 14 residues. From germline, CDR1 is DFQATT and CDR2 SNEGSKA (reference sequence). Trimming left V 5 bases short and J 3 bases short, with 17 bases between. CDR3 region: CSAQYRGGSYEQYF. In DNA form, the CDR3 reads TGCAGTGCTCAATACAGGGGAGGGAGCTACGAGCAGTACTTC.

This clonotype appeared many times. The rearrangement links TRBV6-1 to TRBJ2-7, with a weak D call TRBD1 (5 bases). This CDR3 is 13 amino acids long. V was shortened by 3 bases and J by 6 bases, with 12 bases between the two germline ends. CDR1 and CDR2 from the germline V gene are MNHNS and SASEGT. Here the CDR3 reads CASSDQGTGEQYF. The DNA of the CDR3 is TGTGCCAGCAGTGATCAGGGTACGGGCGAGCAGTACTTC.

This clonotype has at least ten counts. CDR3 residues: CASSPAPYEQYF. CDR3 sequence (DNA): TGTGCCAGCAGCCCAGCCCCCTACGAGCAGTACTTC. The chain links TRBV12-3 or TRBV12-4 to TRBJ2-7; D is unresolved. Trimming removed 6 bases at V and 2 bases at J, with 8 bases between. The CDR3 is 12 residues long.